This TCR beta chain was found in a study of T cell repertoires in cytomegalovirus infection. Points from the study as a whole: Cumulative frequency of public TCR beta families picked out carriers of CMV plus the relevant HLA.

V gave up 5 bases and J gave up 5 bases, with 22 bases separating them. The CDR3 spans 17 residues. CDR1 SGHVS and CDR2 FQNEAQ come from the germline V gene. TCRdb ran MiXCR on the reads and lists one entry per CDR3 protein. The table has approximately 150,000 distinct CDR3 sequences, approximately 17% seen once. This clonotype was observed many times. Its antigen remains unidentified. This rearrangement joins TRBV7-8 to TRBJ2-1; possibly TRBD1 for D (6 bases). The material sequenced was CD8+ T cells from PBMCs. This clonotype was sampled from a human donor in good health (CMV status not recorded). Some clones in this sample may be carry-over from other donors' samples. CDR3 loop: CASSLRRRGAQNNEQFF. The CDR3 nucleotides read TGTGCCAGCAGCCTAAGACGCAGGGGAGCCCAGAACAATGAGCAGTTCTTC. The full variable domain, completed using reference TRBV7-8 and TRBJ2-1, is GAGVSQSPRYKVAKRGQDVALRCDPISGHVSLFWYQQALGQGPEFLTYFQNEAQLDKSGLPSDRFFAERPEGSVSTLKIQRTQQEDSAVYLCASSLRRRGAQNNEQFFGPGTRLTVL.